The clone carrying this TCR beta chain was seen a few times. What it binds is unknown. This entry is derived from a study of identical twins. Broader study findings: The degree of excess twin sharing was weaker in beta out-of-frame sequences.

Template switching created a universal primer site, and the cDNA included unique molecular identifiers. TCRdb itself ran the 5' RACE reads through MiXCR, one entry per CDR3 protein. The sample shows 1,800,000 or so distinct CDR3 sequences, under 35% of them seen only once. The length of the CDR3 is 13 residues. In germline, CDR1 is SGDLS, CDR2 YYNGEE. Trimming left V 0 bases short and J 4 bases short, with 7 bases between. The source is a newborn girl in good health. The chain uses TRBV9 and TRBJ2-5; D uncertain. Sequencing was done on a sample of cord blood. In nucleotides, the CDR3 is TGTGCCAGCAGCGTAGCCCCTACAGAGACCCAGTACTTC. This codes for CASSVAPTETQYF.